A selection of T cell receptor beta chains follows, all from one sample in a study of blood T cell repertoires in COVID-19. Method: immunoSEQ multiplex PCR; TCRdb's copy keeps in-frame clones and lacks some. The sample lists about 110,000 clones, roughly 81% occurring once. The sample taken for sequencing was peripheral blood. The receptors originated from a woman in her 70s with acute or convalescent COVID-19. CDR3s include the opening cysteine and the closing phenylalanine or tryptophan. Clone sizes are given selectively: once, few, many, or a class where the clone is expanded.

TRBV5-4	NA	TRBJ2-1	CASSPGLAGVNEQFF
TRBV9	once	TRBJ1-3	CASSLNRGPGNTIYF
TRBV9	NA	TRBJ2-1	CASSVVAGGSYNEQFF
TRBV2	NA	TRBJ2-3	CASRKLAGGRVPDTQYF
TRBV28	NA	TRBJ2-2	CASSSIAGLNTGELFF
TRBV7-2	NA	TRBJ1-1	CASSLGGVGTEAFF
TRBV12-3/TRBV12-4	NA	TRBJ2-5	CASSPGETQYF
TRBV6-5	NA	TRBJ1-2	CASSYSGDGYTF
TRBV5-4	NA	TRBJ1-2	CASSSNRDNYGYTF
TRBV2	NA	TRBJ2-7	CASVAGGPYEQYF
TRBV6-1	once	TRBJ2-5	CASSEILGGEGQETQYF
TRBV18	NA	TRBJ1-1	CASSPGQGLNTEAFF
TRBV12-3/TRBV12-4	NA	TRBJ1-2	CASSLAGDSGYTF
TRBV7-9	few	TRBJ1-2	CASSLNTAGGTYGYTF
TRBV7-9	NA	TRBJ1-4	CASSLAQATEKLFF
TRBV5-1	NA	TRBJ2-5	CASSSRVEETQYF
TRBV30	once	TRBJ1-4	CAWNGGAQGEKLFF
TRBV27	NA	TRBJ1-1	CASSSPGRARGEAFF
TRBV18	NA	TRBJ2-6	CASSPPGGRAANVLTF
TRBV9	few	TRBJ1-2	CASSAPQGHSYGYTF
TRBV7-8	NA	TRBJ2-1	CASSPMQGTGEQFF
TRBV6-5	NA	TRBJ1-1	CASKLDRGGSTEAFF
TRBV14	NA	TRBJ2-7	CASSQGLAGVWEQYF
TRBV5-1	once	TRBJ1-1	CASSFGANTEAFF
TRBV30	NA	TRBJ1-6	CAWRNLGQGVSPLHF
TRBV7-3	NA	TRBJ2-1	CASSLRGGGPYNEQFF
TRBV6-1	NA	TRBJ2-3	CASSEIGGRVTDTQYF
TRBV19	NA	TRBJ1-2	CASNTDRGNYGYTF
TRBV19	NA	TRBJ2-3	CASSAMGLAADTQYF
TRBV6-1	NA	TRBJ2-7	CASSEAYGYEQYF
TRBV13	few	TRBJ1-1	CASSRGGLQMNTEAFF
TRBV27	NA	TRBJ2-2	CASSPRTGYTGELFF
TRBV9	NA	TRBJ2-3	CASSPRGPGSNTDTQYF
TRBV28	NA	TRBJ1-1	CASSFRITSNTEAFF
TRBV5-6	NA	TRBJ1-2	CASSPGWEGYGYTF
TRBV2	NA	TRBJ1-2	CASSRQDPNYGYTF
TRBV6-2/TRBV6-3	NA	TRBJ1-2	CASSYSTGVYGYTF
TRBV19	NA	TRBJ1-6	CASSKQGKDSPLHF
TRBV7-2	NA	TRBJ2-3	CASRLSGASTDTQYF
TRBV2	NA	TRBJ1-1	CASSDYRGSTEAFF
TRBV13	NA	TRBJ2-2	CASSFSHRGFDGELFF
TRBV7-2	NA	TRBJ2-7	CASSLEQVTYEQYF
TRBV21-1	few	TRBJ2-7	CASSKFCPCRVGEQYF
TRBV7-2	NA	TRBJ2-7	CASSLEAGTGGYEQYF
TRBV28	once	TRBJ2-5	CASTGRLAGFRETQYF
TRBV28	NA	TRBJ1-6	CASQIQVGTGLSPLHF
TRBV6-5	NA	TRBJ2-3	CASSYSKFVGDTQYF
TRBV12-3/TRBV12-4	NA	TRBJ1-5	CASSRGASQPQHF
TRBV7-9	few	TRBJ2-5	CASSLGLTGTQETQYF
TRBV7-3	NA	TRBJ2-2	CASSSNPTSGNTGELFF
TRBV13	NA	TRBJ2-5	CASSPPEGRKTQYF
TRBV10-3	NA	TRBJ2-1	CAISESSRGNEQFF
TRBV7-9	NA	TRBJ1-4	CASSLSTGNEKLFF
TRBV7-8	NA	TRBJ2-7	CASSLAGTSGRSYF
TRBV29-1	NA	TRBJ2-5	CSVEVYLAGGSGETQYF
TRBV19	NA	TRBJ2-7	CASSVQGASYEQYF
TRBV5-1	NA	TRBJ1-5	CASSPYYGNQPQHF
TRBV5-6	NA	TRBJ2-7	CASSSQDRYEQYF
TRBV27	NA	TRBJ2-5	CASNPSGRIETQYF
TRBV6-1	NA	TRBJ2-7	CASSEAQGQGSYEQYF